The 18 T cell receptor beta chains listed next were all sequenced from one sample in a study of beta chain features in type 1 diabetes. Expressed TCRB transcripts were sequenced because the isolated RNA had all been reverse transcribed beforehand. Only in-frame clones appear in the TCRdb table, and some are missing; sequencing was by immunoSEQ multiplex PCR. The sample has about 140,000 clones, 6.9% seen once; the top ten hold around 1.5%. Sequenced input: central memory CD4+ T cells from blood. These receptors originate from a woman in her twenties or thirties in good health.

The chain couples TRBV29-1 to TRBJ2-5; D possibly corresponds to TRBD1 (6 bases). The CDR3 covers 15 residues. The V and J ends lost 6 bases and 1 base respectively, with 18 bases between them. Germline CDR1 SQVTM, CDR2 ANQGSEA. The CDR3 loop reads CSVPRGGLLQETQYF. The DNA for the CDR3 is TGCAGCGTCCCCCGAGGGGGTTTGCTCCAAGAGACCCAGTACTTC.

This rearrangement joins TRBV19 to TRBJ2-5, with 7 positions matching TRBD2. There are 14 residues in the CDR3. Germline V lookup: CDR1 LNHDA, CDR2 SQIVND (reference sequence). The V segment lost 5 bases and the J segment 4 bases; nucleotides outside the gene matches: 7. CDR3 residues: CASSLLGGGETQYF. The CDR3, as DNA: TGTGCCAGTAGTTTGCTGGGGGGGGGAGAGACCCAGTACTTC. The entire variable domain, with the rest obtained from reference TRBV19 and TRBJ2-5, is as follows: DGGITQSPKYLFRKEGQNVTLSCEQNLNHDAMYWYRQDPGQGLRLIYYSQIVNDFQKGDIAEGYSVSREKKESFPLTVTSAQKNPTAFYLCASSLLGGGETQYFGPGTRLLVL.

The CDR3 region is CASSTHAGTGPYEQYF. CDR3 nucleotides: TGTGCCAGCAGCACCCACGCCGGGACAGGCCCCTACGAGCAGTACTTC. The chain joins TRBV9 to TRBJ2-7; 8 nucleotides line up with TRBD1. J was trimmed by 2 bases and V by 4 bases; bases with no gene match: 11. The CDR3 length is 16 residues. Germline CDR1 reads SGDLS; CDR2 reads YYNGEE.

The rearrangement links TRBV6-5 to TRBJ2-2; TRBD2 matches at 7 bases. Germline V lookup: CDR1 MNHEY, CDR2 SVGAGI. The CDR3 totals 15 residues. The V segment lost 2 bases and the J segment 0 bases; nucleotides outside the gene matches: 0. This CDR3 reads CASSYAGANTGELFF. Written as DNA, the CDR3 is TGTGCCAGCAGTTACGCGGGAGCGAACACCGGGGAGCTGTTTTTT.

This clone occurred a few times. The chain couples TRBV5-1 to TRBJ1-4; D is perhaps TRBD1 (5 bases). V was trimmed by 2 bases and J by 5 bases, leaving 10 bases between them. The CDR3 consists of 14 residues. Germline CDR1 is SGHRS and CDR2 is YFSETQ. The CDR3 spells CASSFGHLNEKLFF. The DNA for the CDR3 is TGCGCCAGCAGCTTCGGACACCTCAATGAAAAACTGTTTTTT.

This clone came up many times. CDR3 sequence: CSVEATLLNTEAFF. CDR3 in DNA: TGCAGCGTTGAAGCCACATTGCTGAACACTGAAGCTTTCTTT. This chain uses TRBV29-1 with TRBJ1-1; D is uncertain. The CDR3 loop spans 14 amino acids. CDR1 and CDR2 from the germline V gene are SQVTM and ANQGSEA. V shed 1 base and J shed 0 bases, with 9 bases lying between them.

This clone has only a few counts. The chain carries TRBV27 and TRBJ1-1; possible D gene TRBD1, 5 bases. This CDR3 contains 16 residues. CDR1 is MNHEY, CDR2 SMNVEV, per germline (reference sequence). The ends were cut back, 0 bases at V and 5 bases at J, with 16 bases in the middle. The CDR3 bases are TGTGCCAGCAGTTTATCCTCCCAAACACAGGATACTGAAGCTTTCTTT. Translation gives CASSLSSQTQDTEAFF.

This clone was observed a few times. This chain joins TRBV5-6 and TRBJ2-7; 12 nucleotides agree with TRBD1. CDR1 is SGHDT, CDR2 YYEEEE, per germline. V shed 4 bases and J 3 bases; nucleotides not matched to a gene: 17. The CDR3 is 19 residues long. As DNA, the CDR3 is TGTGCCAGCAGCACGCCCGGGACAGGGGGCGCAGTTGGGGACTACGAGCAGTACTTC. Translation: CASSTPGTGGAVGDYEQYF. Full variable domain (outside the CDR3, taken from reference TRBV5-6 and TRBJ2-7): DAGVTQSPTHLIKTRGQQVTLRCSPKSGHDTVSWYQQALGQGPQFIFQYYEEEERQRGNFPDRFSGHQFPNYSSELNVNALLLGDSALYLCASSTPGTGGAVGDYEQYFGPGTRLTVT.

This chain links TRBV6-6 with TRBJ2-1, with a tentative D call TRBD1 (8 bases). CDR3 length: 14 residues. V was shortened by 5 bases and J by 10 bases, with 18 bases between the two germline ends. Germline CDR1 reads MNHNY; CDR2 reads SVGAGI (reference sequence). The CDR3 bases are TGTGCCAGCAGTAAGACAGGGGAGGGAGCGGAGCAGTTCTTC. Protein product: CASSKTGEGAEQFF.

This clone was seen more than once but under ten times. This chain connects TRBV7-8 to TRBJ2-2; D is perhaps TRBD1 (5 bases). V was cut by 2 bases and J by 4 bases, with 14 bases left in between. The CDR3 extends over 16 amino acids. Germline CDR1 and CDR2: SGHVS and FQNEAQ. Here the CDR3 reads CASSLFVGVVTGELFF. The DNA of the CDR3 is TGTGCCAGCAGCTTATTCGTAGGGGTGGTCACCGGGGAGCTGTTTTTT.

To note about this clone: The junction departs from germline at one end; a sequencing error may be responsible. The J gene is TRBJ2-7, the V gene TRBV19; TRBD1 agrees at 9 bases. The germline gives CDR1 LNHDA, CDR2 SQIVND (reference sequence). The CDR3 is made up of 16 amino acids. The CDR3 sequence: CASSQWGGTGSNEQYF. CDR3 bases: TGTGCCAGTAGTCAATGGGGGGGGACAGGGTCCAACGAGCAGTACTTT.

Only a few counts were recorded for this clone. The V call is TRBV4-3, the J call TRBJ2-1; TRBD2 matches 11 bases. The CDR3 is 18 residues long. Looked up from germline, CDR1 is LGHNA and CDR2 is YSLEER. V lost 4 bases, J lost 2 bases, and 10 bases stayed unmatched. CDR3 loop: CASSRLIGTSGPYNEQFF. In nucleotides, the CDR3 is TGCGCCAGCAGCCGCCTAATTGGGACTAGCGGACCCTACAATGAGCAGTTCTTC.

In its sample, this clone was seen a few times. The J gene is TRBJ2-7, the V gene TRBV5-1, with 9 positions matching TRBD2. Germline V gene data show CDR1 as SGHRS and CDR2 as YFSETQ. The junction had 8 bases not matched to a gene; V was cut back by 1 base and J by 0 bases. The CDR3 contains 17 residues. The CDR3 region is CASSLLASGDRSYEQYF. The CDR3 DNA reads as TGCGCCAGCAGCTTGTTGGCTAGCGGGGATCGCTCCTACGAGCAGTACTTC.

This clone was recorded a few times. Mismatch with germline at one junction end may stem from a read error. The chain links TRBV7-7 to TRBJ2-3; D remains ambiguous. CDR3 length: 14 amino acids. Germline V lookup: CDR1 SSHAT, CDR2 FNYEAQ (reference sequence). The CDR3 loop reads CASRPLISTDTQYF. Written as DNA, the CDR3 is TGTGCTAGCAGACCCCTAATTAGCACAGATACGCAGTATTTT.

J is TRBJ2-1 and V is TRBV28, with D tentatively TRBD2 (6 bases). The CDR3 runs to 13 residues. Germline V gives CDR1 MDHEN, CDR2 SYDVKM. The V end lost 5 bases, the J end lost 9 bases, and 14 bases lay between the germline ends. The CDR3 loop is CASSPPSGREQFF. CDR3 DNA sequence: TGTGCCAGCAGTCCTCCGAGCGGGCGTGAGCAGTTCTTC.

The chain is built from TRBV12-5 and TRBJ2-3, with D perhaps TRBD2 (6 bases). The CDR3 runs to 12 residues. CDR1 and CDR2 from the germline V gene are LGHNT and FRNRAP. The V gene lost 7 bases and the J gene lost 10 bases, with 15 bases spanning the gap. The CDR3 bases are TGTGCTAGTGCCCCCGAGGAGGGAGCGCAGTATTTT. Translating gives CASAPEEGAQYF.

This clone was observed a few times. The V gene is TRBV28, the J gene TRBJ1-2, with D possibly matching TRBD1 (6 bases). Per germline, CDR1 MDHEN and CDR2 SYDVKM. The V end was cut by 6 bases, the J end by 1 base, with 12 bases between. The CDR3 sequence is 14 residues long. CDR3 in amino acids: CASRRTGLNYGYTF. CDR3 nucleotides: TGTGCCAGCAGAAGAACAGGGCTTAACTATGGCTACACCTTC.

This chain joins TRBV7-2 and TRBJ2-3; 9 bases match TRBD2. The junction had 3 bases not matched to a gene; V was cut back by 5 bases and J by 3 bases. CDR3 length: 14 residues. The V gene's germline CDR1 is SGHTA and CDR2 FQGNSA. CDR3 amino acids: CASSPSGKTDTQYF. CDR3 nucleotides: TGTGCCAGCAGCCCTAGCGGGAAAACAGATACGCAGTATTTT.